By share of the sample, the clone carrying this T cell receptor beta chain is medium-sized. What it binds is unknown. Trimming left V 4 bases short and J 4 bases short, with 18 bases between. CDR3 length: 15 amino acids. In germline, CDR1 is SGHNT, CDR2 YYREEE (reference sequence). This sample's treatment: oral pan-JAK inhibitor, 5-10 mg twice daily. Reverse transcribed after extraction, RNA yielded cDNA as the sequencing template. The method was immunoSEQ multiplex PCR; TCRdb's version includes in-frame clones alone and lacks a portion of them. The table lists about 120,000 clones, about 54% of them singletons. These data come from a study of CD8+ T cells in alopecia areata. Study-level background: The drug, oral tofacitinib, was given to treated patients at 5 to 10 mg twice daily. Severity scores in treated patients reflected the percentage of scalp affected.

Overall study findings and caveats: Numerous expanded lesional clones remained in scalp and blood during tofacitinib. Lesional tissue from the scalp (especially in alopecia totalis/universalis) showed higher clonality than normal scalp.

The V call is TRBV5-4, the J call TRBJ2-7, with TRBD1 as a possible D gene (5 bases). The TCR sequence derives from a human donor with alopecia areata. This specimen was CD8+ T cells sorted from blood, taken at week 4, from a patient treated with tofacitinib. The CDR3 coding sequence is TGTGCCAGCAGCCCGAACCCAGGGATAAGTTACGAGCAGTACTTC. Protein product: CASSPNPGISYEQYF.